Reported below is one T cell receptor (beta chain). Its binding antigen is unknown. No base-level quality is on record; no much larger clone is a single base apart. The immunoSEQ Assay, a bias-controlled multiplex PCR, was used to amplify TCRbeta CDR3 regions from genomic DNA. The original methods were these. The number of nucleated cells in each sample was estimated from the amplification of reference gene primers within the assay. To quantify the absolute abundance of each unique TCRbeta CDR3 rearrangement, sequence reads were collapsed and filtered. For each sample, productive Simpson clonality was calculated by taking the square root of Simpson's diversity index across productive rearrangements. TCRdb obtained this table from immuneACCESS and retained in-frame rearrangements with V and J assigned. These tables miss some clones; where compared with another copy, unresolved V genes account for less than half of the shortfall, and the remainder is unexplained. The V and J calls and clone size were taken over from that table, and D and trimming were inferred from the DNA. The sample data list 180,000 or so clones, and just under 85% of these were observed just once. In total, the top ten clones hold about 6.9% of the sample.

This entry is derived from a study of blood T cell repertoires in COVID-19 (dated by TCRdb to 2019 to 2021). Regarding the complete study: The collaborator samples originated in the United States, Italy and Spain and spanned the acute and convalescent phases of COVID-19. The material from the prospective study consisted of cDNA or gDNA derived from T cells, B-cell-depleted T cells, or PBMCs. Deeply sampled blood TCRbeta repertoires from subjects exposed to, actively infected with, or recovered from COVID-19 were included in the dataset. The repertoires were made available in a free public database intended to serve as a resource for research on the immune response to SARS-CoV-2. The samples were drawn from the first 160 participants of the ongoing ImmuneRACE study and from about 1,200 subjects provided by 6 global collaborators. The sample metadata nearly always contained a de-identified subject ID, COVID-19 status, age in years and sex. Where available, HLA class I and class II types were obtained from metadata supplied by the sample provider rather than from assay-based typing.

The investigation overall reported the following: Clinical and demographic metadata were provided uncurated, with the amount varying by source and participant.

The junction shows trimming of 0 bases on V and 0 bases on J, plus 14 bases between the germline ends. The germline V gene encodes CDR1 SGDLS and CDR2 YYNGEE. The CDR3 holds 17 amino acids from the cysteine to the phenylalanine. Only CDR3 DNA is held: 51 bases, read in frame from base 1. The collaborating institutions used their own protocols to collect whole blood in K2EDTA tubes. For TCRbeta analysis, collaborator samples were shipped as frozen whole blood, as isolated PBMCs, or as DNA extracted from either sample type. The V and J genes are TRBV9 and TRBJ2-3, with no confidently assigned D gene. This TCR was sampled from a human donor with acute or convalescent COVID-19. The donor label of this sample is uncertain. Material for sequencing was peripheral blood. The base sequence is TGTGCCAGCAGCGTAGGCTTTGGGCTCCCGAGCACAGATACGCAGTATTTT. Translated, it gives CASSVGFGLPSTDTQYF.